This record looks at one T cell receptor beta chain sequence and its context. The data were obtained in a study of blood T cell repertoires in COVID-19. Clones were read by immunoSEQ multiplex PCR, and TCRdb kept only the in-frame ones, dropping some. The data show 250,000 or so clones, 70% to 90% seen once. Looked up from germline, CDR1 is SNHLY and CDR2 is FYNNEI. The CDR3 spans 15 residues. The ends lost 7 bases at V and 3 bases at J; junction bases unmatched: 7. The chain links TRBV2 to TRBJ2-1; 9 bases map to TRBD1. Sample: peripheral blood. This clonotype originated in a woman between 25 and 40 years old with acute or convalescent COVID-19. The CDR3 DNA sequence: TGTGCCAGCACCCCCGGGACAGGGAACTACAATGAGCAGTTCTTC. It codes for CASTPGTGNYNEQFF.